Below, 20 T cell receptor beta chains from the same sample are listed, as sequenced in a study of T cells after yellow fever vaccination. One entry per CDR3 protein, called by TCRdb with MiXCR from the 5' RACE reads. The sample yields 450,000 to 550,000 distinct CDR3 sequences, just over 20% seen once. The sequences come from PBMCs, collected roughly 20 days after the first yellow fever vaccination. The source is a man aged 18 to 29 who received the YFV17D yellow fever vaccine.

There are a few counts of this clonotype. The chain couples TRBV11-2 to TRBJ2-1, with D uncertain. CDR3 length equals 12 residues. Per the germline V gene, CDR1 is SGHAT and CDR2 is FQNNGV. V was pared by 5 bases and J by 9 bases, with 11 bases between. The CDR3 loop reads CASSPRSSEQFF. CDR3 in DNA: TGTGCCAGCAGCCCACGGTCGAGTGAGCAGTTCTTC.

This clonotype was counted a few times. The V and J genes are TRBV10-2 and TRBJ1-1; D possibly corresponds to TRBD1 (6 bases). Trimming took 3 bases from V and 3 from J, leaving 14 bases between them. There are 15 residues in the CDR3. Germline V gene lookup returns CDR1 WSHSY and CDR2 SAAADI. In nucleotides, the CDR3 is TGCGCCAGCAGTGACCTGGGGGCCCGAGACACTGAAGCTTTCTTT. Protein: CASSDLGARDTEAFF.

In nucleotides, the CDR3 is TGTGCCATCAGTGCGCTGGGGAACTATGGCTACACCTTC. Protein product: CAISALGNYGYTF. This chain connects TRBV10-3 to TRBJ1-2; no firm D call. The CDR3 is made up of 13 amino acids. V shed 4 bases and J shed 2 bases, with 8 bases lying between them. Germline loops: CDR1 ENHRY, CDR2 SYGVKD.

In its sample, this clonotype was seen a few times. The gene calls are TRBV11-3 and TRBJ2-1; 8 bases agree with TRBD2. Germline V lookup: CDR1 SGHNT, CDR2 YENEEA. The CDR3 runs 13 residues. The ends lost 5 bases at V and 9 bases at J; junction bases unmatched: 6. The CDR3 DNA follows: TGTGCCAGCAGCGCCGGGGGGGCTCGTGAGCAGTTCTTC. Protein sequence: CASSAGGAREQFF.

V and J are TRBV29-1 and TRBJ2-7; TRBD1 matches at 7 bases. The CDR3 consists of 13 residues. V shed 6 bases and J 5 bases; nucleotides not matched to a gene: 10. Germline assignment: CDR1 SQVTM and CDR2 ANQGSEA. This CDR3 is CSVDWRTGDEQYF. CDR3 DNA sequence: TGCAGCGTCGATTGGAGGACAGGTGACGAGCAGTACTTC.

This clonotype was observed a few times. The rearrangement links TRBV25-1 to TRBJ1-6, with 7 positions matching TRBD1. The CDR3 is 13 residues long. Looked up from germline, CDR1 is MGHDK and CDR2 is SYGVNS. The J segment lost 7 bases and the V segment lost 7 bases, leaving 4 bases of the junction unmatched. The CDR3: CASMQGGNSPLHF. As DNA, the CDR3 is TGTGCCAGCATGCAGGGGGGCAATTCACCCCTCCACTTT.

The rearrangement links TRBV12-3 or TRBV12-4 to TRBJ2-3, with 8 bases matching TRBD2. The CDR3 extends over 15 amino acids. Losses at the gene ends were 6 bases for V and 5 bases for J; bases not matched to a gene: 10. The CDR3 loop reads CASRTGTRVRDTQYF. The CDR3 coding sequence is TGTGCCAGCAGAACCGGGACTAGAGTTAGAGATACGCAGTATTTT.

This clonotype was detected a few times. The rearrangement uses TRBV12-3 or TRBV12-4 and TRBJ2-5; D is ambiguous. CDR3 length: 15 amino acids. Trimming left V 2 bases short and J 2 bases short, with 12 bases between. The CDR3 loop reads CASSLRAISQETQYF. CDR3 nucleotides: TGTGCCAGCAGTTTAAGGGCAATCAGTCAAGAGACCCAGTACTTC.

This clonotype was counted many times. The genes are TRBV4-2 and TRBJ2-6; the D is unclear. Germline assignment: CDR1 LGHNA and CDR2 YNFKEQ. Trimming left V 0 bases short and J 1 base short, with 1 base between. The CDR3 has 14 residues. The CDR3 here is CASSQDSGANVLTF. DNA for the CDR3: TGTGCCAGCAGCCAAGATTCTGGGGCCAACGTCCTGACTTTC.

The rearrangement uses TRBV5-1 and TRBJ2-2; no clear D. The CDR3 sequence is 15 residues long. From germline, CDR1 is SGHRS and CDR2 YFSETQ. Trimming cost V 7 bases and J 3 bases, with 16 bases left between them. The CDR3 DNA is TGCGCCAGCCATCTACGGCCCGCTCACACCGGGGAGCTGTTTTTT. As protein: CASHLRPAHTGELFF.

The V gene is TRBV6-5, the J gene TRBJ1-1; D gene ambiguous. V was pared by 0 bases and J by 0 bases, with 8 bases between. The length of the CDR3 is 15 residues. Germline CDR1 MNHEY, CDR2 SVGAGI. Written as DNA, the CDR3 is TGTGCCAGCAGTTACTCTCCTAGCCTGAACACTGAAGCTTTCTTT. Protein product: CASSYSPSLNTEAFF.

The chain couples TRBV4-2 to TRBJ2-7; perhaps D is TRBD1 or TRBD2 (6 bases each). The CDR3 has 16 amino acids. The germline V gene has CDR1 LGHNA and CDR2 YNFKEQ. V was trimmed by 0 bases and J by 7 bases, leaving 19 bases between them. The CDR3 region is CASSQEARGELWEQYF. CDR3 nucleotide sequence: TGTGCCAGCAGCCAAGAGGCGAGGGGGGAGCTATGGGAGCAGTACTTC.

There are a few counts of this clonotype. The CDR3 DNA reads as TGCGCCAGCAGATCACAGTACCTGAATGAAAAACTGTTTTTT. Translation gives CASRSQYLNEKLFF. The V and J genes are TRBV10-1 and TRBJ1-4; D gene uncertain. The CDR3 runs 14 residues. Looked up from germline, CDR1 is WNHNN and CDR2 is SYGVQD (reference sequence). Trimming removed 6 bases at V and 5 bases at J, with 13 bases between.

This clonotype has just a few counts. The chain combines TRBV5-1 with TRBJ2-5, with 9 bases that match TRBD2. This CDR3 contains 15 residues. V shed 6 bases and J 2 bases; nucleotides not matched to a gene: 8. Germline values: CDR1 SGHRS, CDR2 YFSETQ. In DNA, the CDR3 is TGCGCCAGCAAGGGGATTAGCGGGGGACAAGAGACCCAGTACTTC. Translating it yields CASKGISGGQETQYF.

V is TRBV4-3 and J is TRBJ2-4; D is possibly TRBD1 (6 bases). This CDR3 is built from 16 residues. V lost 0 bases and J 3 bases, leaving 12 bases between the germline ends. The germline V gene encodes CDR1 LGHNA and CDR2 YSLEER. The CDR3: CASSQDPGVDKNIQYF. The CDR3 DNA sequence: TGCGCCAGCAGCCAAGATCCAGGGGTCGACAAAAACATTCAGTACTTC.

The J gene is TRBJ1-5, the V gene TRBV7-9; tentative D call: TRBD1 (5 bases). CDR1 is SEHNR and CDR2 is FQNEAQ in the germline V gene (reference sequence). Trimming removed 1 base from V and 4 bases from J, with 11 bases in between. The CDR3 contains 15 residues. This CDR3 reads CASSLGGEGNQPQHF. The CDR3 nucleotides are TGTGCCAGCAGCTTAGGGGGCGAGGGGAATCAGCCCCAGCATTTT.

This sequence joins TRBV3-1 and TRBJ1-2; TRBD1 might be the D (6 bases). The V end was cut by 9 bases, the J end by 2 bases, with 13 bases between. Looked up from germline, CDR1 is LGHDT and CDR2 is YNNKEL (reference sequence). The CDR3 extends over 13 amino acids. The DNA of the CDR3 is TGTGCCAGTACTATACAGGGAAACTATGGCTACACCTTC. This translates into CASTIQGNYGYTF.

This chain links TRBV4-1 with TRBJ1-2, with D perhaps matching TRBD1 (6 bases). This CDR3 is built from 15 residues. Between the trimmed V and J ends, which lost 0 bases and 6 bases, there was a span of 14 bases. The germline V gene has CDR1 MGHRA and CDR2 YSYEKL. CDR3: CASSQEKGGQDGYTF. For the CDR3, the DNA is TGCGCCAGCAGCCAAGAAAAAGGGGGGCAGGATGGCTACACCTTC.

This clonotype was picked up a small number of times. This chain links TRBV28 with TRBJ1-5, with 7 bases fitting TRBD1. The CDR3 is 12 residues long. Germline lookup yields CDR1 MDHEN and CDR2 SYDVKM. V lost 8 bases to trimming and J lost 5 bases; unmatched junction nucleotides: 3. The CDR3 sequence is CASGTVDQPQHF. In DNA form, the CDR3 reads TGTGCCAGCGGGACAGTGGATCAGCCCCAGCATTTT.

J is TRBJ2-1 and V is TRBV20-1, with D uncertain. Germline CDR1 and CDR2: DFQATT and SNEGSKA (reference sequence). The CDR3 consists of 13 residues. V lost 0 bases, J lost 8 bases, and 11 bases lay in between. The CDR3 is CSARDGAMDEQFF. In DNA, the CDR3 is TGCAGTGCTAGAGATGGAGCCATGGATGAGCAGTTCTTC.